A selection of T cell receptor beta chains follows, all from one sample in a study of beta chain features in type 1 diabetes. Sequencing used immunoSEQ multiplex PCR; TCRdb keeps in-frame clones, though not all of them. The sample shows 240,000 or so clones, about 15% of them seen only once. Sequencing input: naive CD4+ T cells from blood. The receptors originated from a man between 25 and 39 years old with type 1 diabetes. The CDR3 runs from the conserved cysteine through the conserved F or W. A D gene is named only where the DNA matches it firmly. Size tells how often a clone was seen (once, few, many) or the class of an expanded clone, and some rows leave it out.

j_call	clone_size	v_call	d_call	cdr3_aa	cdr3_nt
TRBJ2-2	NA	TRBV7-9	TRBD2	CASKVASGRNTGELFF	TGTGCCAGCAAGGTGGCTAGCGGGAGAAACACCGGGGAGCTGTTTTTT
TRBJ2-1	few	TRBV4-1	TRBD1	CASSQEGTGVDEQFF	TGCGCCAGCAGCCAAGAAGGGACAGGGGTCGATGAGCAGTTCTTC
TRBJ1-1	NA	TRBV19	NA	CASSIQGNTEAFF	TGTGCCAGTAGTATTCAGGGGAACACTGAAGCTTTCTTT
TRBJ1-2	NA	TRBV10-3	NA	CAISDTARNYGYTF	TGTGCCATCAGTGACACAGCACGTAACTATGGCTACACCTTC
TRBJ1-5	few	TRBV27	NA	CASSPNGRHQPQHF	TGTGCCAGCAGTCCCAACGGCAGGCATCAGCCCCAGCATTTT
TRBJ2-5	NA	TRBV2	NA	CASSKVAETQYF	TGTGCCAGCAGTAAAGTAGCAGAGACCCAGTACTTC
TRBJ1-1	NA	TRBV7-6	TRBD1	CASSSQGWNTEAFF	TGTGCCAGCAGCTCACAGGGGTGGAACACTGAAGCTTTCTTT
TRBJ2-1	few	TRBV7-9	NA	CASSLRWQDNEQFF	TGTGCCAGCAGCTTAAGATGGCAGGATAATGAGCAGTTCTTC
TRBJ2-3	few	TRBV4-1	TRBD1	CASSHGTGPGTDTQYF	TGCGCCAGCAGCCACGGGACAGGGCCCGGCACAGATACGCAGTATTTT
TRBJ2-1	NA	TRBV5-1	TRBD1	CASSLGTGMGYNEQFF	TGCGCCAGCAGCTTGGGGACAGGGATGGGCTACAATGAGCAGTTCTTC
TRBJ2-7	few	TRBV7-2	TRBD2	CASRVAGGPRHEQYF	TGTGCCAGCAGGGTAGCGGGAGGCCCCCGGCACGAGCAGTACTTC
TRBJ2-2	NA	TRBV6-1	TRBD1	CASRGDRGQAGELFF	TGTGCCAGCAGGGGGGACAGGGGGCAGGCCGGGGAGCTGTTTTTT
TRBJ1-1	NA	TRBV7-9	NA	CASSLAQGNTEAFF	TGTGCCAGCAGCTTAGCACAGGGAAACACTGAAGCTTTCTTT
TRBJ2-7	NA	TRBV11-2	NA	CASSLDRGFRSYEQYF	TGTGCCAGCAGCTTAGATCGGGGGTTCCGCTCCTACGAGCAGTACTTC
TRBJ1-5	few	TRBV19	NA	CASSKQVRDQPQHF	TGTGCCAGTAGTAAACAGGTTCGGGATCAGCCCCAGCATTTT
TRBJ1-5	NA	TRBV27	TRBD1	CASRPEGQRNQPQHF	TGTGCCAGCAGGCCCGAGGGACAGAGAAATCAGCCCCAGCATTTT
TRBJ2-3	NA	TRBV11-2	TRBD2	CASTLGLAADTQYF	TGTGCCAGCACCCTGGGACTAGCGGCAGATACGCAGTATTTT
TRBJ1-4	NA	TRBV27	NA	CASSLRPPSLATNEKLFF	TGTGCCAGCAGTTTACGTCCGCCAAGCCTCGCAACTAATGAAAAACTGTTTTTT
TRBJ1-5	few	TRBV5-1	TRBD1	CASSHGTGANQPQHF	TGCGCCAGCAGCCACGGGACAGGGGCTAATCAGCCCCAGCATTTT
TRBJ1-1	NA	TRBV20-1	NA	CSSSVNTEAFF	TGCAGTTCCTCGGTGAACACTGAAGCTTTCTTT
TRBJ2-5	NA	TRBV18	NA	CASSSGTQGETQYF	TGTGCCAGCTCATCCGGGACTCAGGGAGAGACCCAGTACTTC
TRBJ2-5	few	TRBV18	NA	CASSPSLPGSQETQYF	TGTGCCAGCTCACCATCGCTACCGGGAAGTCAAGAGACCCAGTACTTC
TRBJ2-5	few	TRBV5-6	TRBD1	CASSLGQGKTQYF	TGTGCCAGCAGCTTGGGACAGGGGAAGACCCAGTACTTC
TRBJ2-7	NA	TRBV5-1	TRBD2	CASSAGGSRPTYEQYF	TGCGCCAGCAGCGCGGGGGGCAGCCGGCCCACCTACGAGCAGTACTTC
TRBJ1-2	NA	TRBV29-1	NA	CSAGGPHARGYTF	TGCAGCGCGGGCGGGCCGCACGCCCGGGGCTACACCTTC
TRBJ2-7	few	TRBV4-2	NA	CASSQDRAYEQYF	TGTGCCAGCAGCCAAGACCGGGCCTACGAGCAGTACTTC
TRBJ1-2	few	TRBV6-1	NA	CASSESQRILYGYTF	TGTGCCAGCAGTGAATCTCAGCGGATCCTCTATGGCTACACCTTC
TRBJ1-1	few	TRBV6-1	NA	CATSGGSNTEAFF	TGTGCCACGTCAGGAGGGTCGAACACTGAAGCTTTCTTT
TRBJ2-5	NA	TRBV6-5	TRBD1	CASSRGTGDVETQYF	TGTGCCAGCAGTCGAGGGACAGGGGATGTCGAGACCCAGTACTTC
TRBJ2-7	few	TRBV5-1	NA	CASSLGDTRSSYEQYF	TGCGCCAGCAGCTTGGGGGACACCAGGAGCTCCTACGAGCAGTACTTC
TRBJ1-4	few	TRBV19	TRBD1	CASSIRGQGHEKLFF	TGTGCCAGTAGTATAAGAGGACAGGGACACGAAAAACTGTTTTTT
TRBJ2-7	NA	TRBV7-9	TRBD1	CASSGTGVASYEQYF	TGTGCCAGCAGCGGTACAGGGGTAGCGTCCTACGAGCAGTACTTC
TRBJ2-7	once	TRBV5-1	TRBD1	CASSSDGTGTYEQYF	TGCGCCAGCAGCTCAGATGGGACAGGGACATACGAGCAGTACTTC
TRBJ2-5	NA	TRBV7-7	TRBD1	CASSPQGAGETQYF	TGTGCCAGCAGCCCCCAGGGGGCGGGAGAGACCCAGTACTTC
TRBJ2-3	few	TRBV5-1	TRBD2	CASSLSSGVSTDTQYF	TGCGCCAGCAGCTTATCTAGCGGGGTGAGCACAGATACGCAGTATTTT
TRBJ1-1	NA	TRBV4-1	NA	CASSVRPTGMNTEAFF	TGCGCCAGCAGCGTCAGACCCACAGGTATGAACACTGAAGCTTTCTTT
TRBJ2-7	NA	TRBV10-1	NA	CASSLTDSIQYF	TGCGCCAGCAGTTTGACAGATTCGATCCAGTACTTC
TRBJ1-6	NA	TRBV5-1	NA	CASSLGQGPSPLHF	TGCGCCAGCAGCTTGGGGCAGGGCCCCTCACCCCTCCACTTT
TRBJ1-3	NA	TRBV4-2	NA	CASSPSAGNTIYF	TGTGCCAGCAGTCCCTCGGCTGGAAACACCATATATTTT
TRBJ2-1	few	TRBV18	NA	CASSTDSNEQFF	TGTGCCAGCTCCACGGACTCGAATGAGCAGTTCTTC
TRBJ1-1	NA	TRBV10-3	TRBD1	CAISPRTGDTEAFF	TGTGCCATCAGTCCTCGGACAGGGGACACTGAAGCTTTCTTT
TRBJ1-2	NA	TRBV10-1	NA	CASSDDSNYGYTF	TGCGCCAGCAGTGATGACAGTAACTATGGCTACACCTTC